A single sample is the source of the 20 T cell receptor beta chains below, sequenced in a study of vaccination and CD4 T cells after COVID-19. The Oncomine TCR Beta short-read assay was applied to DNA of cultured CD4+ T cells. TCRdb itself ran the PCR reads through MiXCR, one entry per CDR3 protein. The sample includes some 21,000 distinct CDR3 sequences, 50% seen only once; the top ten take around 9.5%. Antigens for these TCRs are unknown. Treatment described: approximately 11-day PBMC culture with coronavirus spike peptide pools or control peptides (ViraFEST assay). The sequencing input was CD4+ T cells from blood, cultured in vitro. Source of these receptors: a human donor who had recovered from COVID-19.

The genes are TRBV24-1 and TRBJ2-7; 8 bases match TRBD2. CDR3 size: 15 residues. Germline CDR1 and CDR2: KGHDR and SFDVKD. V lost 5 bases and J lost 4; bases outside the gene matches: 9. The DNA for the CDR3 is TGTGCCACCAGTGGCTCCGGGGAGCGGGGGTACGAGCAGTACTTC. Encoded protein: CATSGSGERGYEQYF.

This clonotype was counted only a few times. The rearrangement joins TRBV30 to TRBJ1-2; D gene ambiguous. The V gene lost 2 bases and the J gene lost 0 bases, with 7 bases spanning the gap. CDR1 and CDR2 from the germline V gene are GTSNPN and SVGIG (reference sequence). The CDR3 loop spans 13 amino acids. The CDR3 nucleotides are TGTGCCTGGAGTTCCCTGGCTAACTATGGCTACACCTTC. Translation: CAWSSLANYGYTF. Based on the CDR3 plus reference TRBV30 and TRBJ1-2, the full variable domain is SQTIHQWPATLVQPVGSPLSLECTVEGTSNPNLYWYRQAAGRGLQLLFYSVGIGQISSEVPQNLSASRPQDRQFILSSKKLLLSDSGFYLCAWSSLANYGYTFGSGTRLTVV.

The rearrangement links TRBV6-2 or TRBV6-3 to TRBJ2-5; 7 nucleotides agree with TRBD1. CDR1 MNHEY and CDR2 SVGEGT come from the germline V gene. V shed 6 bases, J shed 2 bases, and the junction held 6 bases outside the gene matches. CDR3 length equals 14 residues. Written as DNA, the CDR3 is TGTGCCAGCAGCTCCCGGGACAGACAAGAGACCCAGTACTTC. Translation gives CASSSRDRQETQYF.

The J gene is TRBJ1-6, the V gene TRBV6-1; D is uncertain. Trimming pared 6 bases from V and 10 bases from J, leaving 10 bases between. The CDR3 is 12 residues long. Germline assignment: CDR1 MNHNS and CDR2 SASEGT. CDR3 amino acids: CASRVHDSPLHF. The CDR3 bases are TGTGCCAGCAGGGTCCACGACTCACCCCTCCACTTT.

The chain carries TRBV7-2 and TRBJ2-7, with D possibly TRBD1 on 6 matching bases. This CDR3 has 13 residues. Trimming pared 6 bases from V and 2 bases from J, leaving 11 bases between. Germline CDR1 SGHTA, CDR2 FQGNSA. The CDR3 is CASSRDNTYEQYF. The DNA for the CDR3 is TGTGCCAGCAGTCGGGACAACACCTACGAGCAGTACTTC.

The J gene is TRBJ1-2, the V gene TRBV12-3 or TRBV12-4; D unresolved. The CDR3 is 15 residues long. The V and J ends lost 2 bases and 2 bases respectively, with 12 bases between them. CDR3 nucleotides: TGTGCCAGCAGTTTATTTTCAATGGCAAACTATGGCTACACCTTC. Translation: CASSLFSMANYGYTF.

This clonotype was detected only a few times. This rearrangement joins TRBV5-1 to TRBJ1-2, with TRBD1 matching over 7 bases. V gave up 2 bases and J gave up 6 bases; unmatched junction bases: 13. The CDR3 totals 16 residues. The germline V gene encodes CDR1 SGHRS and CDR2 YFSETQ. The CDR3 loop reads CASSFGTGAISHGYTF. The CDR3 bases are TGCGCCAGCAGCTTCGGTACAGGGGCGATCTCCCATGGCTACACCTTC.

CDR3 loop: CASRLRGQAEAFF. In DNA, the CDR3 is TGTGCCAGCAGACTCAGGGGGCAGGCTGAAGCTTTCTTT. This chain uses TRBV12-3 or TRBV12-4 with TRBJ1-1; 8 bases agree with TRBD1. The CDR3 contains 13 residues. Trimming took 6 bases from V and 6 from J; bases not matched to a gene: 6.

With respect to this clonotype: One end of the junction is discordant with germline, which a read error may explain. V gene TRBV24-1 combines with J gene TRBJ2-1; 11 positions agree with TRBD2. Germline V gene sequence: CDR1 KGHDR, CDR2 SFDVKD. The CDR3 totals 15 residues. The CDR3 spells CVTSDPGLADNEQFF. The CDR3 DNA reads as TGTGTCACCAGTGATCCGGGACTAGCGGACAATGAGCAGTTCTTC.

The gene calls are TRBV19 and TRBJ2-1; weak D call: TRBD1 (6 bases). Trimming cost V 5 bases and J 9 bases, with 11 bases left between them. The V gene's germline CDR1 is LNHDA and CDR2 SQIVND (reference sequence). The CDR3 is 12 residues long. CDR3 loop: CASSAQGFEQFF. The CDR3 bases are TGTGCCAGTAGTGCCCAGGGGTTTGAGCAGTTCTTC.

This rearrangement joins TRBV7-7 to TRBJ2-5, with TRBD2 matching over 9 bases. CDR1 is SSHAT and CDR2 is FNYEAQ in the germline V gene (reference sequence). J lost 7 bases, V lost 5 bases, and 8 bases had no gene match. The CDR3 extends over 14 amino acids. The DNA for the CDR3 is TGTGCCAGCAGCCATAGCGGGAGCGGGGTGACCCAGTACTTC. This codes for CASSHSGSGVTQYF.

J is TRBJ2-1 and V is TRBV10-3; D is possibly TRBD1 (5 bases). V dropped 6 bases and J dropped 2 bases, with 14 bases sitting between them. The germline V gene has CDR1 ENHRY and CDR2 SYGVKD. There are 15 residues in the CDR3. Here the CDR3 DNA reads TGTGCCATCAGCCCAGACAGAACCACCTACAATGAGCAGTTCTTC. It is translated as CAISPDRTTYNEQFF.

This chain connects TRBV5-4 to TRBJ2-5; D remains ambiguous. The CDR3 runs 13 residues. The V end lost 4 bases, the J end lost 7 bases, and 14 bases lay between the germline ends. Germline-derived CDR1 and CDR2 are SGHNT and YYREEE (reference sequence). In nucleotides, the CDR3 is TGTGCCAGCAGCCTCGATACTCACGGGACCCAGTACTTC. Encoded protein: CASSLDTHGTQYF.

This chain joins TRBV7-2 and TRBJ1-1; D not certain. This CDR3 is built from 14 residues. Trimming removed 5 bases at V and 1 base at J, with 11 bases between. CDR1 and CDR2 from the germline V gene are SGHTA and FQGNSA. CDR3: CASSIDTENTEAFF. CDR3 in DNA: TGTGCCAGCAGCATAGACACCGAGAACACTGAAGCTTTCTTT. The variable domain in full, with the rest retrieved from reference TRBV7-2 and TRBJ1-1, is GAGVSQSPSNKVTEKGKDVELRCDPISGHTALYWYRQSLGQGLEFLIYFQGNSAPDKSGLPSDRFSAERTGGSVSTLTIQRTQQEDSAVYLCASSIDTENTEAFFGQGTRLTVV.

This chain uses TRBV10-3 with TRBJ1-1, with D hard to call. Trimming took 0 bases from V and 0 from J, leaving 5 bases between them. Germline CDR1 ENHRY, CDR2 SYGVKD. The CDR3 runs 14 residues. CDR3 in DNA: TGTGCCATCAGTGAGTCTTCGGTGAACACTGAAGCTTTCTTT. It encodes CAISESSVNTEAFF.

The genes are TRBV19 and TRBJ2-5; 8 bases are a match to TRBD1. Trimming cost V 6 bases and J 3 bases; bases outside gene matches: 3. The CDR3 runs 13 residues. Germline loops: CDR1 LNHDA, CDR2 SQIVND (reference sequence). The CDR3 DNA reads TGTGCCAGTAGACTACAGGGGGAAGAGACCCAGTACTTC. Protein: CASRLQGEETQYF.

This clonotype came up once. The chain has TRBV2 and TRBJ1-1; maybe TRBD1 (5 bases). This CDR3 has 14 amino acids. CDR1 and CDR2 (germline): SNHLY, FYNNEI. Deletions cut 2 bases from V and 4 bases from J, with 11 bases between. The CDR3 DNA follows: TGTGCCAGCAGTGAAAGGGCCGGGGGCACTGAAGCTTTCTTT. This gives the protein CASSERAGGTEAFF.

The chain is built from TRBV5-8 and TRBJ2-1; D ambiguous. Trimming left V 1 base short and J 2 bases short, with 13 bases between. The CDR3 sequence is 16 residues long. Germline CDR1 SGHTS, CDR2 YDEGEE. CDR3 residues: CASSLYAVPAYNEQFF. The CDR3, as DNA: TGTGCCAGCAGCTTGTACGCGGTCCCTGCCTACAATGAGCAGTTCTTC.

This clonotype was counted between two and nine times. This chain connects TRBV2 to TRBJ1-1; perhaps TRBD1 as D (5 bases). Trimming cost V 7 bases and J 5 bases, with 14 bases left between them. Per germline, CDR1 SNHLY and CDR2 FYNNEI. The CDR3 totals 13 residues. CDR3 loop: CASIGTRETEAFF. The CDR3 nucleotides are TGTGCCAGCATCGGGACCAGGGAAACTGAAGCTTTCTTT.

The chain recombines TRBV28 with TRBJ2-7, with 10 nucleotides matching TRBD2. The V segment lost 7 bases and the J segment 2 bases; nucleotides outside the gene matches: 8. Germline V gene data show CDR1 as MDHEN and CDR2 as SYDVKM. The CDR3 has 15 amino acids. CDR3 nucleotides: TGTGCCAGCACCGCGCTAGCGGGAGTTCCCTACGAGCAGTACTTC. This translates into CASTALAGVPYEQYF.